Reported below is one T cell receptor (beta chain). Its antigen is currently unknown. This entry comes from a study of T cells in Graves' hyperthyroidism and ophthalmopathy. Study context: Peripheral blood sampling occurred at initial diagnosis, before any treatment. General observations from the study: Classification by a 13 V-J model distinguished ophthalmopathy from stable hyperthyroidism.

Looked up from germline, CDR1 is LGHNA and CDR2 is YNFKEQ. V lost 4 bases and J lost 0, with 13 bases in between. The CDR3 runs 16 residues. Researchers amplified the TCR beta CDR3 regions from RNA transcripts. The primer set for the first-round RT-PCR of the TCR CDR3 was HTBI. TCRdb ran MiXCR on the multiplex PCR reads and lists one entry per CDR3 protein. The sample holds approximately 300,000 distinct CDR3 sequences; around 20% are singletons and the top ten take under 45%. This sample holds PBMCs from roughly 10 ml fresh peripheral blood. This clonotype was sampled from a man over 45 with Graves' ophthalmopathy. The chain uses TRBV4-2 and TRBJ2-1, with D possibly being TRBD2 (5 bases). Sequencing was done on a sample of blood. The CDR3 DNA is TGTGCCAGCAGCCGCGTACTAGAGAGCTCCTACAATGAGCAGTTCTTC. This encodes CASSRVLESSYNEQFF.